One T cell receptor (beta chain) is described in this entry. The target antigen is unknown. This CDR3 region has 15 residues. Germline assignment: CDR1 LNHNV and CDR2 YYDKDF (reference sequence). By phenotype, naive CD8+ T cells were CD45RO-CCR7+CD27+CD95-. This record comes from a study of CXCR3-negative and CXCR3-positive naive CD8 T cells. Overall study findings and caveats: Similar TRBV-TRBJ usage characterized naive CXCR3-negative and CXCR3-positive cells; memory cells differed. TRB CDR3 properties served as the basis for inferring TCR strength, and surface CD5 was comparable between naive subsets. More hydrophobic TRB CDR3s occurred in CXCR3-positive than in CXCR3-negative naive cells.

Each TRB cDNA library was prepared by 5' RACE (with UMI labels). With the 5' RACE reads reprocessed, TCRdb shows one record per CDR3 protein and no DNA. The sample has tens of thousands of distinct CDR3 sequences. The V and J genes are TRBV15 and TRBJ2-1; the D call from TCRdb, TRBD2, cannot be confirmed without DNA. This receptor was obtained from a human donor in good health. Some clones in this sample may be carry-over from other donors' samples. Specimen: naive CXCR3- CD8+ T cells from blood. The subset here: CD45RO-CCR7+CD27+CD95- naive CD8+ T cells lacking CXCR3 (TNR3-). CDR3 protein: CATSRPGTRPNEQFF.